This T cell receptor (beta chain) was recorded in a study of Graves' ophthalmopathy and Graves' hyperthyroidism. Amplifying from RNA transcripts, the study obtained TCR beta CDR3 regions. HTBI primers served in a first-round RT-PCR, which a second-round multiplex PCR followed. MiXCR, run by TCRdb on the multiplex PCR reads, gives a single entry per CDR3 protein. Of about 620,000 distinct CDR3 sequences listed, about 20% were seen once; the top ten hold approximately 7%. Researchers turned away patients with other autoimmune diseases, uncontrolled infections, pregnancy or lactation. This clonotype was counted at least ten times. Germline V lookup: CDR1 MRHNA, CDR2 SNTAGT. This CDR3 contains 13 residues. V lost 7 bases, J lost 5 bases, and 14 bases lay in between.

The source is a woman in her late teens or twenties with stable Graves' hyperthyroidism. Some clones in this sample may be carry-over from other donors' samples. The sample comprised peripheral blood. The V and J genes are TRBV6-4 and TRBJ1-2; D might be TRBD1 (5 bases). CDR3 sequence (DNA): TGTGCCAGCAAAACACTGACAGATTATGGCTACACCTTC. Amino acid sequence: CASKTLTDYGYTF.